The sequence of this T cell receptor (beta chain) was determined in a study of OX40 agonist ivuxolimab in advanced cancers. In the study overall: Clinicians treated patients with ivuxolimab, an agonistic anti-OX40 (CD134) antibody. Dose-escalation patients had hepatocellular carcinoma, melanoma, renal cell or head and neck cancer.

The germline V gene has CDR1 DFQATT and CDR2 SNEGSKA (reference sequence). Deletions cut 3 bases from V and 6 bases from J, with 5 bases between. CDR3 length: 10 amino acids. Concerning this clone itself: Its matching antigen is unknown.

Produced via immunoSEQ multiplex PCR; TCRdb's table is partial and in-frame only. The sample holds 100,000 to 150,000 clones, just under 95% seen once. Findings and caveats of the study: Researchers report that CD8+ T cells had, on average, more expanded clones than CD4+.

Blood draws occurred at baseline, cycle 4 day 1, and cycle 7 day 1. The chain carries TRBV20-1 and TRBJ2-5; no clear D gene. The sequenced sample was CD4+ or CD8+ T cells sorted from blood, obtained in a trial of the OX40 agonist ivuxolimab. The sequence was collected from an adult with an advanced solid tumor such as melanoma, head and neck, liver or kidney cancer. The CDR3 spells CSASSKTQYF. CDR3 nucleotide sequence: TGCAGTGCTAGTTCCAAGACCCAGTACTTC.